The 19 T cell receptor beta chains given below trace back to one sample, sequenced in a study of T-cell reconstitution after alpha-beta-depleted transplantation in children. The TCRbeta library incorporated unique molecular identifiers. TCRdb reprocessed the PCR reads via MiXCR and lists one record per CDR3 protein. The sample gives fewer than 350,000 distinct CDR3 sequences, roughly 10% of which show up once; about 25% is in the top ten. The sequenced sample was peripheral blood, obtained 180 days after TCRalphabeta/CD19-depleted stem cell transplant. The receptor source for this set is a male patient aged 2 to 9 who had a stem cell transplant for chronic granulomatous disease, so the T cells may come from the graft donor.

The V call is TRBV2, the J call TRBJ2-1, with no clear D. Germline CDR1 and CDR2: SNHLY and FYNNEI. CDR3 length equals 17 residues. Trimming removed 0 bases at V and 0 bases at J, with 12 bases between. The CDR3 spells CASSEALGTVSYNEQFF. CDR3 coding DNA: TGTGCCAGCAGTGAAGCGTTAGGCACAGTCTCCTACAATGAGCAGTTCTTC. The whole variable domain, remainder taken from reference TRBV2 and TRBJ2-1, is EPEVTQTPSHQVTQMGQEVILRCVPISNHLYFYWYRQILGQKVEFLVSFYNNEISEKSEIFDDQFSVERPDGSNFTLKIRSTKLEDSAMYFCASSEALGTVSYNEQFFGPGTRLTVL.

This clonotype was recorded at least ten times. The V and J genes are TRBV7-9 and TRBJ2-1; 7 positions match TRBD2. Germline V CDR1 and CDR2: SEHNR, FQNEAQ (reference sequence). J was trimmed by 3 bases and V by 8 bases; bases with no gene match: 7. The CDR3 runs to 14 residues. CDR3 coding DNA: TGTGCCAGCGTCTGGGACTACCACTACAATGAGCAGTTCTTC. Protein sequence: CASVWDYHYNEQFF.

This clonotype was counted ten times or more. V and J are TRBV3-1 and TRBJ2-3; 9 positions match TRBD1. Germline loops: CDR1 LGHDT, CDR2 YNNKEL (reference sequence). J gave up 5 bases and V 4 bases, and 4 bases lay outside the gene matches. The CDR3 is 14 residues long. The CDR3 DNA reads as TGTGCCAGCAGCCGGGACAGGGTCCGAGATACGCAGTATTTT. The encoded protein is CASSRDRVRDTQYF.

This clonotype showed up many times. The chain uses TRBV5-1 and TRBJ2-7; D is unresolved. The germline V gene encodes CDR1 SGHRS and CDR2 YFSETQ. The length of the CDR3 is 14 residues. V was cut by 4 bases and J by 2 bases, with 13 bases left in between. The chain's CDR3 is CASSGPENTYEQYF. The CDR3 bases are TGCGCCAGCAGCGGCCCAGAGAATACCTACGAGCAGTACTTC.

At least ten counts were recorded for this clonotype. This chain uses TRBV20-1 with TRBJ2-1; TRBD2 matches at 8 bases. The CDR3 is 15 amino acids. In germline, CDR1 is DFQATT, CDR2 SNEGSKA (reference sequence). Losses at the gene ends were 5 bases for V and 1 base for J; bases not matched to a gene: 7. The CDR3 sequence: CSAAPGTRSYNEQFF. The CDR3 region has the DNA TGCAGTGCTGCGCCCGGGACTAGATCCTACAATGAGCAGTTCTTC.

This clonotype was recorded many times. J is TRBJ1-1 and V is TRBV27; 7 nucleotides match TRBD1. Germline V gene sequence: CDR1 MNHEY, CDR2 SMNVEV (reference sequence). CDR3 size: 13 residues. The trim removed 9 bases at V and 0 bases at J, leaving 4 bases unmatched. The CDR3 reads CASLGQLNTEAFF. CDR3 bases: TGTGCCAGTCTGGGACAGTTGAACACTGAAGCTTTCTTT.

This clonotype turned up a few times. One end of the junction is discordant with germline, which a read error may explain. This rearrangement joins TRBV24-1 to TRBJ2-3; D possibly corresponds to TRBD2 (5 bases). In germline, CDR1 is KGHDR, CDR2 SFDVKD. This CDR3 has 12 residues. In nucleotides, the CDR3 is TGTGCCACTAGCGCGGGCACAGATACGCGGTATTTT. Its protein product is CATSAGTDTRYF.

This clonotype showed up many times. The chain has TRBV12-3 or TRBV12-4 and TRBJ1-5; D uncertain. The V gene lost 6 bases and the J gene lost 0 bases, with 18 bases spanning the gap. This CDR3 comprises 17 residues. DNA of the CDR3: TGTGCCAGCAGCTACTCAGGAGTCCCATATAGCAATCAGCCCCAGCATTTT. This translates into CASSYSGVPYSNQPQHF.

The sample holds many counts of this clonotype. The chain uses TRBV5-1 and TRBJ2-6; D possibly corresponds to TRBD2 (7 bases). Trimming removed 5 bases from V and 4 bases from J, with 13 bases in between. This CDR3 is built from 15 residues. Per the germline V gene, CDR1 is SGHRS and CDR2 is YFSETQ. The DNA of the CDR3 is TGCGCCAGCAGAACGGCGGGGGCCGGGGCCAACGTCCTGACTTTC. It specifies CASRTAGAGANVLTF.

This clonotype was found once. A read error may be the cause here, since a much bigger clone is one base away. This chain links TRBV29-1 with TRBJ2-4; D is possibly TRBD1 (5 bases). Trimming cost V 6 bases and J 7 bases, with 19 bases left between them. The CDR3 runs 14 residues. The germline gives CDR1 SQVTM, CDR2 ANQGSEA. CDR3 nucleotide sequence: TGCAGCGTCGGTCAGACAGCCAGTACCAACATTCAGTACTTC. It specifies CSVGQTASTNIQYF.

J is TRBJ1-4 and V is TRBV6-5, with D unclear. Germline V gives CDR1 MNHEY, CDR2 SVGAGI. V lost 0 bases to trimming and J lost 12 bases, with 14 bases between them. The CDR3 consists of 14 residues. CDR3: CASSYSRTRQELFF. CDR3 nucleotides: TGTGCCAGCAGTTACTCGAGGACCCGTCAGGAACTGTTTTTT.

This clonotype was seen many times. This sequence joins TRBV10-3 and TRBJ2-1; D is unresolved. The CDR3 length is 16 residues. Germline assignment: CDR1 ENHRY and CDR2 SYGVKD. The V end lost 0 bases, the J end lost 8 bases, and 17 bases lay between the germline ends. The CDR3 loop is CAISESGRTWSDEQFF. CDR3 DNA: TGTGCCATCAGTGAGTCGGGCAGGACCTGGAGCGATGAGCAGTTCTTC.

Remarks on this clonotype: An end of the junction differs from the germline gene, which may be a read error. The gene calls are TRBV12-3 or TRBV12-4 and TRBJ1-1, with a tentative D call TRBD1 (5 bases). The CDR3 is 19 residues long. The CDR3 loop reads CACSLNSAPGRWERDEAFF. For the CDR3, the DNA is TGTGCCTGCAGTCTAAACTCCGCGCCAGGGCGTTGGGAGAGGGATGAAGCTTTCTTT.

The sample holds many counts of this clonotype. This chain joins TRBV29-1 and TRBJ2-3; 9 bases line up with TRBD2. The V segment lost 5 bases and the J segment 3 bases; nucleotides outside the gene matches: 3. Germline CDR1 reads SQVTM; CDR2 reads ANQGSEA. The length of the CDR3 is 13 residues. CDR3 coding DNA: TGCAGCGTTCAGACTAGCGGAACAGATACGCAGTATTTT. It is translated as CSVQTSGTDTQYF.

A note on this clonotype: It may be a read error: a sequence one base away is much more abundant. Since no conserved phenylalanine or tryptophan closes the CDR3, a read error is the likely cause. V usage is TRBV7-6 and J usage is TRBJ2-3; D unclear. The CDR3 totals 11 residues. Germline V gene sequence: CDR1 SGHVS, CDR2 FNYEAQ. V lost 6 bases and J 4 bases, leaving 5 bases between the germline ends. Here the CDR3 reads CASRSSDTQYL. DNA of the CDR3: TGTGCCAGCAGATCTTCAGATACGCAGTATCTT.

This clonotype was seen repeatedly, ten times or more. The chain recombines TRBV12-3 or TRBV12-4 with TRBJ2-1; D not certain. The CDR3 totals 14 residues. V shed 5 bases and J shed 3 bases, with 11 bases lying between them. CDR3 loop: CASSRIESYNEQFF. The CDR3 region has the DNA TGTGCCAGCAGTCGAATCGAAAGCTACAATGAGCAGTTCTTC.

The chain combines TRBV30 with TRBJ2-7; TRBD1 or TRBD2 may be the D gene (5 bases each). Trimming left V 0 bases short and J 0 bases short, with 18 bases between. Germline V lookup: CDR1 GTSNPN, CDR2 SVGIG (reference sequence). CDR3 length equals 17 residues. The CDR3 DNA follows: TGTGCCTGGAGTGTACAGTGGGGGTCCCAAACCTCCTACGAGCAGTACTTC. Protein sequence: CAWSVQWGSQTSYEQYF.

Ten or more counts support this clonotype. The rearrangement uses TRBV10-3 and TRBJ2-3; tentative D call: TRBD2 (5 bases). V lost 6 bases and J lost 5, with 6 bases in between. This CDR3 region has 11 residues. CDR1 is ENHRY and CDR2 is SYGVKD in the germline V gene. CDR3 amino acids: CAIRGVDTQYF. The CDR3 DNA sequence: TGTGCCATCAGGGGAGTAGATACGCAGTATTTT.

This clonotype was recorded many times. The chain employs TRBV5-1 and TRBJ2-7; 12 bases are shared with TRBD2. CDR1 is SGHRS and CDR2 is YFSETQ in the germline V gene. The V segment lost 4 bases and the J segment 1 base; nucleotides outside the gene matches: 3. This CDR3 is 15 amino acids long. The CDR3 loop reads CASSPTSGRSYEQYF. CDR3 nucleotide sequence: TGCGCCAGCAGCCCTACTAGCGGGAGGTCCTACGAGCAGTACTTC.